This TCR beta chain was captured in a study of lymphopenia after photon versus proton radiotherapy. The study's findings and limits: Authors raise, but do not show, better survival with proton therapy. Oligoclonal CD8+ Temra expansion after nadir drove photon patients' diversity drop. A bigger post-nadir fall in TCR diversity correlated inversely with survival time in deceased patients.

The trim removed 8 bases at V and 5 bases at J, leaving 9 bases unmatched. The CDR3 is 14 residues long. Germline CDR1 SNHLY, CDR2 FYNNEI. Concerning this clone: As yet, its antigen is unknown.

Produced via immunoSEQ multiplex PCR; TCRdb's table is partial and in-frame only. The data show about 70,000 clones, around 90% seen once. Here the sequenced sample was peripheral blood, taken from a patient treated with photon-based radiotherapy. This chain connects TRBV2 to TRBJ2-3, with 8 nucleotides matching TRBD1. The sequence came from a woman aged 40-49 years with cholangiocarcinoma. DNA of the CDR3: TGTGCCAGCTTAAACCGGGACAGGAGAGATACGCAGTATTTT. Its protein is CASLNRDRRDTQYF.